The 26 T cell receptor beta chains below come from one sample, sequenced in a study of blood T cell repertoires in COVID-19. The assay was immunoSEQ multiplex PCR, and TCRdb's table has in-frame clones only and misses some. Counted here are 400,000 to 500,000 clones, 70% to 90% occurring once; the ten biggest clones make up roughly 1.4%. The sequenced sample was peripheral blood. The receptors were sampled from a woman aged 25 to 39 with active or convalescent COVID-19.

The chain carries TRBV19 and TRBJ1-5; TRBD1 is a possible D gene (5 bases). There are 15 residues in the CDR3. V gave up 3 bases and J gave up 3 bases, with 12 bases separating them. Germline V gives CDR1 LNHDA, CDR2 SQIVND (reference sequence). CDR3 DNA: TGTGCCAGTAGTATCCGTCAGGGCATCAATCAGCCCCAGCATTTT. As protein: CASSIRQGINQPQHF.

This chain joins TRBV6-5 and TRBJ1-2, with 8 bases aligning to TRBD1. The germline CDR1 and CDR2 sequences are MNHEY and SVGAGI. Trimming took 6 bases from V and 4 from J; bases not matched to a gene: 7. This CDR3 contains 14 residues. DNA of the CDR3: TGTGCCAGCAGGCCCGGACAGGGAAGCTATGGCTACACCTTC. As protein: CASRPGQGSYGYTF.

The chain uses TRBV6-5 and TRBJ1-2; tentative D call: TRBD1 (6 bases). Trimming took off 6 bases at V and 0 bases at J, with 8 bases between the two ends. Looked up from germline, CDR1 is MNHEY and CDR2 is SVGAGI. The CDR3 loop spans 13 amino acids. CDR3 loop: CASRDSTNYGYTF. CDR3 DNA sequence: TGTGCCAGCAGGGACAGTACTAACTATGGCTACACCTTC.

V and J are TRBV7-9 and TRBJ2-3; 11 bases map to TRBD1. Germline V lookup: CDR1 SEHNR, CDR2 FQNEAQ (reference sequence). There are 17 residues in the CDR3. With V trimmed by 3 bases and J by 3 bases, 8 bases remained unmatched. The CDR3 bases are TGTGCCAGCAGCTTCGGCTATGGGACAGGGGGTACAGATACGCAGTATTTT. Protein product: CASSFGYGTGGTDTQYF.

The genes are TRBV2 and TRBJ1-1; 7 bases fit TRBD1. The J segment lost 0 bases and the V segment lost 5 bases, leaving 6 bases of the junction unmatched. The CDR3 is 15 residues long. Germline V gene lookup returns CDR1 SNHLY and CDR2 FYNNEI. In DNA form, the CDR3 reads TGTGCCAGCAGTCCTAGACAGGGCTTGAACACTGAAGCTTTCTTT. It encodes CASSPRQGLNTEAFF. Using reference TRBV2 and TRBJ1-1 for the parts outside the CDR3, the full variable domain is EPEVTQTPSHQVTQMGQEVILRCVPISNHLYFYWYRQILGQKVEFLVSFYNNEISEKSEIFDDQFSVERPDGSNFTLKIRSTKLEDSAMYFCASSPRQGLNTEAFFGQGTRLTVV.

The chain is built from TRBV30 and TRBJ1-4, with 7 bases fitting TRBD1. Germline-derived CDR1 and CDR2 are GTSNPN and SVGIG (reference sequence). The CDR3 totals 13 residues. With 6 bases clipped from V and 7 bases from J, the junction kept 8 bases outside the gene matches. The CDR3 protein is CACPQGGGEKLFF. The CDR3 coding sequence is TGTGCCTGCCCGCAGGGGGGAGGTGAAAAACTGTTTTTT.

The CDR3 DNA reads TGTGCCACCACCTCTAGCGGGAATTGGAATGAGCAGTTCTTC. Translated, it gives CATTSSGNWNEQFF. The J gene is TRBJ2-1, the V gene TRBV15; TRBD2 matches at 9 bases. From germline, CDR1 is LNHNV and CDR2 YYDKDF (reference sequence). V was clipped by 7 bases and J by 7 bases; unmatched bases: 8. The CDR3 runs to 14 residues.

V gene TRBV7-2 combines with J gene TRBJ2-7; 13 positions agree with TRBD2. Per germline, CDR1 SGHTA and CDR2 FQGNSA. V gave up 3 bases and J gave up 5 bases; unmatched junction bases: 4. The length of the CDR3 is 15 residues. The CDR3 is CASSFRLAGGNEQYF. The DNA for the CDR3 is TGTGCCAGCAGCTTCCGACTAGCGGGAGGTAACGAGCAGTACTTC.

The chain has TRBV29-1 and TRBJ2-5, with D possibly TRBD1 on 7 matching bases. Per the germline V gene, CDR1 is SQVTM and CDR2 is ANQGSEA. The CDR3 sequence is 12 residues long. The V end lost 7 bases, the J end lost 5 bases, and 14 bases lay between the germline ends. The CDR3 region has the DNA TGCAGCGGGGGCCAGGGGGGCGAGACCCAGTACTTC. Residues: CSGGQGGETQYF.

The chain uses TRBV6-4 and TRBJ1-1; D remains unclear. The V gene lost 2 bases and the J gene lost 6 bases, with 10 bases spanning the gap. Germline-derived CDR1 and CDR2 are MRHNA and SNTAGT. This CDR3 is built from 13 residues. The CDR3 nucleotides read TGTGCCAGCAGTGACAACGCGAGGGCTGAAGCTTTCTTT. Protein: CASSDNARAEAFF.

The chain carries TRBV16 and TRBJ1-2; D is perhaps TRBD1 (5 bases). Germline lookup yields CDR1 KGHSY and CDR2 FQNENV. The length of the CDR3 is 14 residues. V lost 4 bases to trimming and J lost 0 bases, with 9 bases between them. The CDR3 loop is CASSPGLANYGYTF. CDR3 bases: TGTGCCAGCAGCCCGGGACTGGCTAACTATGGCTACACCTTC.

The chain couples TRBV15 to TRBJ2-1; no reliable D call. The CDR3 totals 14 residues. V was cut by 5 bases and J by 7 bases, with 15 bases left in between. Germline V lookup: CDR1 LNHNV, CDR2 YYDKDF (reference sequence). The CDR3 here is CATSPGGSMNEQFF. The CDR3 nucleotides are TGTGCCACCAGCCCTGGTGGCAGTATGAATGAGCAGTTCTTC.

Details on this clone: Other DNA sequences in the sample encode the same CDR3. CDR3 region: CASSPRQGEAFF. DNA of the CDR3: TGTGCCAGCTCACCACGACAGGGTGAAGCTTTCTTT. The chain uses TRBV18 and TRBJ1-1, with 7 nucleotides matching TRBD1. After removal of 1 base from V and 7 bases from J, the junction contained 0 bases not matched to a gene. Per germline, CDR1 KGHSH and CDR2 LQKENI. The CDR3 is made up of 12 amino acids.

This chain joins TRBV5-4 and TRBJ2-3, with 8 bases identical to TRBD2. Germline V lookup: CDR1 SGHNT, CDR2 YYREEE (reference sequence). The CDR3 has 18 residues. J lost 1 base, V lost 4 bases, and 14 bases had no gene match. CDR3 bases: TGTGCCAGCAGCCGGCTGGGGGTAGCGGGACATCGCACAGATACGCAGTATTTT. Translating gives CASSRLGVAGHRTDTQYF. Using reference TRBV5-4 and TRBJ2-3 for the parts outside the CDR3, the full variable domain is ETGVTQSPTHLIKTRGQQVTLRCSSQSGHNTVSWYQQALGQGPQFIFQYYREEENGRGNFPPRFSGLQFPNYSSELNVNALELDDSALYLCASSRLGVAGHRTDTQYFGPGTRLTVL.

By proportion, this clone is medium-sized. This sequence joins TRBV12-3 or TRBV12-4 and TRBJ2-3; tentative D call: TRBD1 (5 bases). The germline V and J ends were trimmed by 6 bases and 1 base, with 5 bases remaining between them. There are 12 residues in the CDR3. In DNA, the CDR3 is TGTGCCAGCAGACAGGGCACAGATACGCAGTATTTT. Translation: CASRQGTDTQYF.

This chain uses TRBV5-1 with TRBJ2-3, with 10 bases fitting TRBD2. With V trimmed by 2 bases and J by 2 bases, 11 bases remained unmatched. The germline V gene encodes CDR1 SGHRS and CDR2 YFSETQ. The CDR3 loop spans 18 amino acids. CDR3 in amino acids: CASSLTRLAGADTDTQYF. Here the CDR3 DNA reads TGCGCCAGCAGCTTAACTCGGCTAGCGGGGGCCGACACAGATACGCAGTATTTT. The variable domain in full, with the rest retrieved from reference TRBV5-1 and TRBJ2-3, is KAGVTQTPRYLIKTRGQQVTLSCSPISGHRSVSWYQQTPGQGLQFLFEYFSETQRNKGNFPGRFSGRQFSNSRSEMNVSTLELGDSALYLCASSLTRLAGADTDTQYFGPGTRLTVL.

Turning to this clone: The same CDR3 can be traced to other DNA sequences in this sample. The chain uses TRBV3-1 (or the pseudogene TRBV3-2) and TRBJ2-7; 10 bases are a match to TRBD2. This CDR3 is 14 amino acids long. The V gene's germline CDR1 is LGHDT and CDR2 YNNKEL (reference sequence). J gave up 4 bases and V 4 bases, and 4 bases lay outside the gene matches. This CDR3 reads CASSPGLAIYEQYF. As DNA, the CDR3 is TGTGCCAGCAGCCCGGGACTAGCGATTTACGAGCAGTACTTC.

This clone occurred a few times. Distinct nucleotide sequences in the sample also encode this CDR3. The CDR3 DNA reads TGCGCCAGCAGCTTCGGGACAGCCTATGGCTACACCTTC. As protein: CASSFGTAYGYTF. V gene TRBV5-1 combines with J gene TRBJ1-2; 7 positions match TRBD1. There are 13 residues in the CDR3. Trimming took 2 bases from V and 4 from J; bases not matched to a gene: 2. The germline V gene encodes CDR1 SGHRS and CDR2 YFSETQ.

This chain connects TRBV9 to TRBJ1-1; TRBD1 is a possible D gene (6 bases). The V end lost 0 bases, the J end lost 3 bases, and 12 bases lay between the germline ends. This CDR3 comprises 15 residues. The germline gives CDR1 SGDLS, CDR2 YYNGEE. In nucleotides, the CDR3 is TGTGCCAGCAGCGTAGCACTAGGGGGTCACACTGAAGCTTTCTTT. Translated, it gives CASSVALGGHTEAFF.

V usage is TRBV3-1 (or the pseudogene TRBV3-2) and J usage is TRBJ1-1, with D hard to call. Germline CDR1 is LGHDT and CDR2 is YNNKEL (reference sequence). The CDR3 covers 15 residues. Trimming left V 4 bases short and J 5 bases short, with 17 bases between. CDR3 in amino acids: CASSRKMSGGTEAFF. In nucleotides, the CDR3 is TGTGCCAGCAGCCGCAAAATGTCGGGCGGGACTGAAGCTTTCTTT.

This clone appeared a single time. This sequence joins TRBV10-1 and TRBJ2-2; 12 bases match TRBD2. This CDR3 contains 15 residues. The ends lost 5 bases at V and 5 bases at J; junction bases unmatched: 3. CDR1 and CDR2 from the germline V gene are WNHNN and SYGVQD (reference sequence). CDR3 residues: CASSPTSGGTGELFF. The CDR3 region has the DNA TGCGCCAGCAGTCCCACTAGCGGGGGGACCGGGGAGCTGTTTTTT.

A few counts support this clone. The genes are TRBV11-2 and TRBJ1-3; TRBD1 matches 9 bases. CDR1 is SGHAT and CDR2 is FQNNGV in the germline V gene. The J segment lost 5 bases and the V segment lost 10 bases, leaving 9 bases of the junction unmatched. This CDR3 comprises 14 residues. CDR3 DNA sequence: TGTGCCACCGACGTAGGACAGGGGCGAAACACCATATATTTT. Translation gives CATDVGQGRNTIYF.

This clone was seen a few times. This chain connects TRBV2 to TRBJ2-7, with a tentative D call TRBD2 (5 bases). The CDR3 loop spans 14 amino acids. Germline CDR1 is SNHLY and CDR2 is FYNNEI. Trimming stripped 3 bases from V and 7 bases from J, with 16 bases between. CDR3 residues: CASSDVVVRGEQYF. The CDR3 DNA sequence: TGTGCCAGCAGTGATGTAGTCGTTCGGGGAGAGCAGTACTTC.

This clone has a single count. The chain employs TRBV4-1 and TRBJ1-2, with TRBD1 identical over 7 bases. The germline gives CDR1 MGHRA, CDR2 YSYEKL. This CDR3 is built from 15 residues. Unmatched junction bases numbered 6, after V lost 2 bases and J lost 3 bases. This CDR3 reads CASSQPTGRDYGYTF. CDR3 nucleotides: TGCGCCAGCAGCCAACCGACAGGGCGGGACTATGGCTACACCTTC.

The chain recombines TRBV7-9 with TRBJ2-5; 7 bases align to TRBD2. Germline V gene lookup returns CDR1 SEHNR and CDR2 FQNEAQ (reference sequence). This CDR3 has 13 residues. V shed 4 bases and J 7 bases; nucleotides not matched to a gene: 6. CDR3 loop: CASSSYSGVTQYF. The DNA for the CDR3 is TGTGCCAGCAGCTCCTACAGCGGGGTGACCCAGTACTTC.

J is TRBJ2-7 and V is TRBV27; 9 nucleotides match TRBD1. The CDR3 contains 15 residues. Germline-derived CDR1 and CDR2 are MNHEY and SMNVEV (reference sequence). With V trimmed by 5 bases and J by 0 bases, 5 bases remained unmatched. Written as DNA, the CDR3 is TGTGCCAGCAGTGCCGGGACAGGGTACTCCTACGAGCAGTACTTC. Amino acid sequence: CASSAGTGYSYEQYF.